This T cell receptor beta chain was identified in a study of blood T cell repertoires in COVID-19. For the study at large: The study drew acute and convalescent COVID-19 samples from the United States, Italy and Spain. PBMCs, B-cell-depleted T cells, or T cells provided the cDNA or gDNA that made up the material.

The data were produced by immunoSEQ multiplex PCR, yet TCRdb's version contains in-frame clones alone and is incomplete. Among 150,000 to 200,000 clones listed, around 85% were seen once. Germline-derived CDR1 and CDR2 are SGHRS and YFSETQ. V lost 4 bases and J 2 bases, leaving 9 bases between the germline ends. The CDR3 covers 14 residues. The sequencing input was peripheral blood. This chain joins TRBV5-1 and TRBJ2-2, with D unclear. The sequence came from a man in his fifties or sixties with active or convalescent COVID-19. The CDR3 reads CASSSRLNTGELFF. Written as DNA, the CDR3 is TGCGCCAGCAGCAGTCGGTTAAACACCGGGGAGCTGTTTTTT.